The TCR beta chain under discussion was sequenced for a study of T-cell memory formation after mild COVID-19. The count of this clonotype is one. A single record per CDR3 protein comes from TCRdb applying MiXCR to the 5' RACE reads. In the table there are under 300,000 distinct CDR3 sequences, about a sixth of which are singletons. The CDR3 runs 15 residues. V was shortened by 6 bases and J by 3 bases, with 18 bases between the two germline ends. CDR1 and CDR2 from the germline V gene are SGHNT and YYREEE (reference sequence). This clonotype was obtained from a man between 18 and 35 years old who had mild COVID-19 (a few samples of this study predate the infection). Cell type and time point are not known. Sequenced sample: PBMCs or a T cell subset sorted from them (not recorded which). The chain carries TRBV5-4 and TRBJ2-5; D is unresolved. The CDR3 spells CASKIGNTRKETQYF. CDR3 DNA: TGTGCCAGCAAGATAGGGAACACCCGAAAAGAGACCCAGTACTTC.